The rows below give T cell receptor beta chains drawn from one sample of a study of blood T cell repertoires in COVID-19. Method: immunoSEQ multiplex PCR; TCRdb's copy keeps in-frame clones and lacks some. The sample shows over 250,000 clones, 65% to 90% of them seen only once. The sequencing input was peripheral blood. These receptors were collected from a human donor in a cohort sampled during active COVID-19. The CDR3 runs from the conserved cysteine through the conserved F or W. The order of the fields is V gene, clone size, D gene, J gene, CDR3 DNA, CDR3 protein. A D gene is named only where the DNA matches it firmly. Expanded clones get a size class; other rows say once, few or many, or leave the size out.

V gene: TRBV5-8; clone size: .; D gene: TRBD2; J gene: TRBJ2-1; CDR3 DNA: TGTGCCAGCAGCTTAGCGGGCCTAGCGGGGATGAATGAGCAGTTCTTC; CDR3 protein: CASSLAGLAGMNEQFF
V gene: TRBV9; clone size: .; D gene: TRBD2; J gene: TRBJ2-7; CDR3 DNA: TGTGCCAGCAGCCCCCAAAAGACTAGCGGGAGCGGTGGGGAGCAGTACTTC; CDR3 protein: CASSPQKTSGSGGEQYF
V gene: TRBV28; clone size: .; D gene: .; J gene: TRBJ1-5; CDR3 DNA: TGTGCCAGCAATCCCCGTGGGGCTGATCAGCCCCAGCATTTT; CDR3 protein: CASNPRGADQPQHF
V gene: TRBV10-3; clone size: .; D gene: TRBD2; J gene: TRBJ2-5; CDR3 DNA: TGTGCCATCAGATCTAGCGGGAGTTGGAAGACCCAGTACTTC; CDR3 protein: CAIRSSGSWKTQYF
V gene: TRBV5-1; clone size: .; D gene: TRBD2; J gene: TRBJ2-3; CDR3 DNA: TGCGCCAGCAGCTTGGGCCCTAGCGGGAGCACAGATACGCAGTATTTT; CDR3 protein: CASSLGPSGSTDTQYF
V gene: TRBV2; clone size: .; D gene: TRBD2; J gene: TRBJ2-1; CDR3 DNA: TGTGCCAGCAGCCCCGGGACTAGCCAGTTCTTC; CDR3 protein: CASSPGTSQFF
V gene: TRBV7-8; clone size: .; D gene: .; J gene: TRBJ1-1; CDR3 DNA: TGTGCCAGCAGCTTAAGCTTGAACACTGAAGCTTTCTTT; CDR3 protein: CASSLSLNTEAFF
V gene: TRBV2; clone size: .; D gene: .; J gene: TRBJ2-5; CDR3 DNA: TGTGCCAGCAGTGATTTCCTAGAGACCCAGTACTTC; CDR3 protein: CASSDFLETQYF
V gene: TRBV6-6; clone size: .; D gene: TRBD1; J gene: TRBJ1-6; CDR3 DNA: TGTGCCAGCAGCCAGGACAGGGAGTATTCACCCCTCCACTTT; CDR3 protein: CASSQDREYSPLHF
V gene: TRBV27; clone size: .; D gene: TRBD2; J gene: TRBJ2-5; CDR3 DNA: TGTGCCAGCACCAACTTGCGGGGGGCCTGGTCAGAGACCCAGTACTTC; CDR3 protein: CASTNLRGAWSETQYF
V gene: TRBV14; clone size: .; D gene: TRBD1; J gene: TRBJ1-5; CDR3 DNA: TGTGCCAGCAGCTACAGGGGAAGCAATCAGCCCCAGCATTTT; CDR3 protein: CASSYRGSNQPQHF
V gene: TRBV6-6; clone size: many; D gene: .; J gene: TRBJ1-3; CDR3 DNA: TGTGCCAGCAGTGACTCGGGGCAGGGGTGGAACACCATATATTTT; CDR3 protein: CASSDSGQGWNTIYF
V gene: TRBV9; clone size: few; D gene: TRBD1; J gene: TRBJ2-1; CDR3 DNA: TGTGCCAGCAGCGCCCGGTCAGGGGGCCTCAATGAGCAGTTCTTC; CDR3 protein: CASSARSGGLNEQFF
V gene: TRBV30; clone size: .; D gene: .; J gene: TRBJ2-7; CDR3 DNA: TGTGCCTGGAGGAAGACAGCCACCTACGAGCAGTACTTC; CDR3 protein: CAWRKTATYEQYF
V gene: TRBV5-3; clone size: .; D gene: TRBD1; J gene: TRBJ2-1; CDR3 DNA: TGTGCCAGAAGACCCCGGGACAGGGACCATGAGCAGTTCTTC; CDR3 protein: CARRPRDRDHEQFF
V gene: TRBV18; clone size: .; D gene: TRBD1; J gene: TRBJ2-3; CDR3 DNA: TGTGCCAGCTCATCGCGGACAGGGAGTTTAGCAGATACGCAGTATTTT; CDR3 protein: CASSSRTGSLADTQYF
V gene: TRBV9; clone size: .; D gene: .; J gene: TRBJ2-7; CDR3 DNA: TGTGCCAGCAGCGTAGATGGAGGAAGGCAGTACTTC; CDR3 protein: CASSVDGGRQYF
V gene: TRBV5-1; clone size: .; D gene: TRBD2; J gene: TRBJ2-1; CDR3 DNA: TGCGCCAGCAGCTGGACTAGCGGGAGCTCCTACAATGAGCAGTTCTTC; CDR3 protein: CASSWTSGSSYNEQFF
V gene: TRBV6-2/TRBV6-3; clone size: .; D gene: TRBD1; J gene: TRBJ1-5; CDR3 DNA: TGTGCCAGCAGTTACTTGGGACAGACTCAGCCCCAGCATTTT; CDR3 protein: CASSYLGQTQPQHF
V gene: TRBV5-1; clone size: .; D gene: TRBD2; J gene: TRBJ2-1; CDR3 DNA: TGCGCCAGTCGAGCGGGAGGTGTGGGCTACAATGAGCAGTTCTTC; CDR3 protein: CASRAGGVGYNEQFF
V gene: TRBV5-5; clone size: .; D gene: TRBD2; J gene: TRBJ2-1; CDR3 DNA: TGTGCCAGCAGCCAGCGGGAGCGGTCCTACAATGAGCAGTTCTTC; CDR3 protein: CASSQRERSYNEQFF
V gene: TRBV27; clone size: .; D gene: .; J gene: TRBJ2-7; CDR3 DNA: TGTGCCAGCAGTTTGATCGGGAGTTACGAGCAGTACTTC; CDR3 protein: CASSLIGSYEQYF
V gene: TRBV7-9; clone size: .; D gene: .; J gene: TRBJ1-5; CDR3 DNA: TGTGCCAGCACCAGACAGAGCAATCAGCCCCAGCATTTT; CDR3 protein: CASTRQSNQPQHF
V gene: TRBV27; clone size: .; D gene: TRBD1; J gene: TRBJ2-7; CDR3 DNA: TGTGCCAGCAGACGGGGACAGGGGGTCTACGAGCAGTACTTC; CDR3 protein: CASRRGQGVYEQYF